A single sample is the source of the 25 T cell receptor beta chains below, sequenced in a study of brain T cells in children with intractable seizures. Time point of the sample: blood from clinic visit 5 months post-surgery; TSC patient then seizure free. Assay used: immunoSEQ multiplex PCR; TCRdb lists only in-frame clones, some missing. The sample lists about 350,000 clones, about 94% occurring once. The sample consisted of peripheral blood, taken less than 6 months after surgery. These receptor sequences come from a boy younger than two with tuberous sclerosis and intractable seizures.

CDR3 in amino acids: CATSDGQMDDPNYGYTF. CDR3 in DNA: TGTGCCACCAGTGATGGCCAGATGGACGACCCCAACTATGGCTACACCTTC. V is TRBV24-1 and J is TRBJ1-2, with no clear D. Germline V gene data show CDR1 as KGHDR and CDR2 as SFDVKD. Trimming pared 3 bases from V and 2 bases from J, leaving 18 bases between. The CDR3 covers 17 residues.

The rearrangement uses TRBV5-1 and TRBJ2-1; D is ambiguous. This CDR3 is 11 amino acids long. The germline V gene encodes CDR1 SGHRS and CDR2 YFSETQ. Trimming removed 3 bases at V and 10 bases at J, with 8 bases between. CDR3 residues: CASSSPREQFF. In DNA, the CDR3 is TGCGCCAGCAGCTCTCCTCGAGAGCAGTTCTTC. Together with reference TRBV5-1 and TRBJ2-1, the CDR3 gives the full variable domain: KAGVTQTPRYLIKTRGQQVTLSCSPISGHRSVSWYQQTPGQGLQFLFEYFSETQRNKGNFPGRFSGRQFSNSRSEMNVSTLELGDSALYLCASSSPREQFFGPGTRLTVL.

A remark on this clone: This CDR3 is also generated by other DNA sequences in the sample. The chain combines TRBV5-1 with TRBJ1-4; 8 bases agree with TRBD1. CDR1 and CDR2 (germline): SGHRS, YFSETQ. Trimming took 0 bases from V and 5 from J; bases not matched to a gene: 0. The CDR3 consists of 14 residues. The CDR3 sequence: CASSLGQGNEKLFF. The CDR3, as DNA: TGCGCCAGCAGCTTGGGACAGGGGAATGAAAAACTGTTTTTT.

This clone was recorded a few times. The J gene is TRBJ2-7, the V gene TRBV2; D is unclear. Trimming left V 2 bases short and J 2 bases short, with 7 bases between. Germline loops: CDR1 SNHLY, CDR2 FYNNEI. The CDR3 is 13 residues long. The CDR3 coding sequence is TGTGCCAGCAGTGAATCCAGAACCTACGAGCAGTACTTC. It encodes CASSESRTYEQYF.

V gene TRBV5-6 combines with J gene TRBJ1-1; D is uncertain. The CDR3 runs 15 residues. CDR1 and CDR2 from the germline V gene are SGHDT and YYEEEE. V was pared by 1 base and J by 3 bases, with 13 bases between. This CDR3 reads CASSLRPNQDTEAFF. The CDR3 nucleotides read TGTGCCAGCAGCTTGCGACCTAACCAGGACACTGAAGCTTTCTTT. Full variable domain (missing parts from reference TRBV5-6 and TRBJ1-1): DAGVTQSPTHLIKTRGQQVTLRCSPKSGHDTVSWYQQALGQGPQFIFQYYEEEERQRGNFPDRFSGHQFPNYSSELNVNALLLGDSALYLCASSLRPNQDTEAFFGQGTRLTVV.

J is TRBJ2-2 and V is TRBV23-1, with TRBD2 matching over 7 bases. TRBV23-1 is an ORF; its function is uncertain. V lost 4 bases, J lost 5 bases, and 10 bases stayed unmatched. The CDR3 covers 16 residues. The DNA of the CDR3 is TGCGCCAGCAGTCTCGGCGGGAGAAAGTGGACCGGGGAGCTGTTTTTT. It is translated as CASSLGGRKWTGELFF.

CDR3 region: CASSESQTYEQYF. CDR3 DNA: TGCGCCAGCAGTGAGTCACAAACCTACGAGCAGTACTTC. The chain uses TRBV10-2 and TRBJ2-7; D is ambiguous. From germline, CDR1 is WSHSY and CDR2 SAAADI. The CDR3 covers 13 residues. The V end lost 0 bases, the J end lost 2 bases, and 5 bases lay between the germline ends.

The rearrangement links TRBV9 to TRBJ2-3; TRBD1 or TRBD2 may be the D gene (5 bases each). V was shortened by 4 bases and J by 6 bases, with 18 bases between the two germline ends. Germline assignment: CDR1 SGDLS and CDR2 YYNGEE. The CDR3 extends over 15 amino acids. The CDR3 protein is CASSSDGTYRDTQYF. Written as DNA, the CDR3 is TGTGCCAGCAGCTCCGATGGGACCTACAGGGATACGCAGTATTTT.

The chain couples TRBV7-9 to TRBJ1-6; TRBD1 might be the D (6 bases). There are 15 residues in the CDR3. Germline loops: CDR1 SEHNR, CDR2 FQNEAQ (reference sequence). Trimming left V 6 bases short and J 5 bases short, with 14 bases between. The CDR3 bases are TGTGCCAGCAGTCCACCGACAGGAAATAATTCACCCCTCCACTTT. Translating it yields CASSPPTGNNSPLHF. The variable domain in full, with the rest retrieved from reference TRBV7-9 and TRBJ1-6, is DTGVSQNPRHKITKRGQNVTFRCDPISEHNRLYWYRQTLGQGPEFLTYFQNEAQLEKSRLLSDRFSAERPKGSFSTLEIQRTEQGDSAMYLCASSPPTGNNSPLHFGNGTRLTVT.

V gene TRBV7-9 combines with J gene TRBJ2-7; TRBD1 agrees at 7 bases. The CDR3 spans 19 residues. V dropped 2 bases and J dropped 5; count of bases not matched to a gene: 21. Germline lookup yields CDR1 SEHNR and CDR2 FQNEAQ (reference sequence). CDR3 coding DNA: TGTGCCAGCAGCTTAAGGGTTGCTCCGGGACAGCCCTCTCGGAACGAGCAGTACTTC. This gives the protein CASSLRVAPGQPSRNEQYF.

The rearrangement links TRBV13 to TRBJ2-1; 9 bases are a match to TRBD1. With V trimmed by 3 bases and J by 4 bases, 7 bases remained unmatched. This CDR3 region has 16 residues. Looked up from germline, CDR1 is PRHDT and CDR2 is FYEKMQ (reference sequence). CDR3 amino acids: CASSFRQGVSYNEQFF. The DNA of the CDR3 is TGTGCCAGCAGCTTCAGACAGGGGGTCTCATACAATGAGCAGTTCTTC.

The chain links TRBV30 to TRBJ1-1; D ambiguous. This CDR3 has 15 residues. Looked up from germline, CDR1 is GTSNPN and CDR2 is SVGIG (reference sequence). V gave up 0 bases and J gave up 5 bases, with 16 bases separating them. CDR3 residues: CAWSVRRPPWTEAFF. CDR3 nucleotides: TGTGCCTGGAGTGTACGCCGCCCGCCCTGGACTGAAGCTTTCTTT.

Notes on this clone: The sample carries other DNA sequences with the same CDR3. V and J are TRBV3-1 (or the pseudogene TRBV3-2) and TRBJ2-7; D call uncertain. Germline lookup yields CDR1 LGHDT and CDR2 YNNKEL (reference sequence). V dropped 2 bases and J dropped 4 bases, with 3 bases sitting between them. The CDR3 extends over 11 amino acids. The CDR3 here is CASSQSYEQYF. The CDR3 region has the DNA TGTGCCAGCAGCCAAAGTTACGAGCAGTACTTC.

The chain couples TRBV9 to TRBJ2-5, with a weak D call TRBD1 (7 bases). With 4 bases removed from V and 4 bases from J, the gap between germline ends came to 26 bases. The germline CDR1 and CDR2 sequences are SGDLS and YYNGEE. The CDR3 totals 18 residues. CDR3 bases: TGTGCCAGCAGCCCGCAGGGGGTGATGCAGGTGGAGGGAGAGACCCAGTACTTC. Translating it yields CASSPQGVMQVEGETQYF.

The CDR3: CASSSLGETYEQYF. In DNA, the CDR3 is TGTGCCAGTAGTTCGCTGGGGGAAACCTACGAGCAGTACTTC. The V call is TRBV19, the J call TRBJ2-7; D is perhaps TRBD1 or TRBD2 (5 bases each). V dropped 5 bases and J dropped 2 bases, with 13 bases sitting between them. CDR1 LNHDA and CDR2 SQIVND come from the germline V gene (reference sequence). CDR3 size: 14 residues.

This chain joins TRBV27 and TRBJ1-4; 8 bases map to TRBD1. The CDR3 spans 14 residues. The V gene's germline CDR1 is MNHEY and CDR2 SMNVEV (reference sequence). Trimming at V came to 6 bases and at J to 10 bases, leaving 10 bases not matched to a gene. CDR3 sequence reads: CASRTTGVDGKLFF. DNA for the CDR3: TGTGCCAGCAGGACGACAGGGGTGGATGGAAAACTGTTTTTT.

The CDR3 sequence: CATRTGEGYGYTF. The CDR3 nucleotides are TGTGCCACCAGAACAGGGGAGGGCTATGGCTACACCTTC. V and J are TRBV24-1 and TRBJ1-2, with 7 positions matching TRBD1. Trimming took 7 bases from V and 4 from J; bases not matched to a gene: 5. The CDR3 extends over 13 amino acids. The V gene's germline CDR1 is KGHDR and CDR2 SFDVKD.

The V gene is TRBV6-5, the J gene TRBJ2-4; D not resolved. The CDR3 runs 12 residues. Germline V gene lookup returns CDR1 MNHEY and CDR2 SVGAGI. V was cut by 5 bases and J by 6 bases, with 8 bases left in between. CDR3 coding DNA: TGTGCCAGCAGTATGGACGGAAACATTCAGTACTTC. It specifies CASSMDGNIQYF.

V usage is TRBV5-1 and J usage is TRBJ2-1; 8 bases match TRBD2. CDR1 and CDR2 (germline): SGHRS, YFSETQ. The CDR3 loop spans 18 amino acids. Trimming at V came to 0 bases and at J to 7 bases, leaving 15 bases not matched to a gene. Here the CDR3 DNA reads TGCGCCAGCAGCTTGGCGGCGGGCGGGGGGCCCGGGGGGAATGAGCAGTTCTTC. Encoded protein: CASSLAAGGGPGGNEQFF.

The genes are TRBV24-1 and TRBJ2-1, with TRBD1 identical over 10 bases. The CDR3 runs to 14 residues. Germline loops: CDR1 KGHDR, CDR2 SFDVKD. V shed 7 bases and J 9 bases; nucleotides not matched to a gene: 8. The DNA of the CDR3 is TGTGCCACCAGCGAGGGGACAGGGGTGAGTGAGCAGTTCTTC. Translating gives CATSEGTGVSEQFF.

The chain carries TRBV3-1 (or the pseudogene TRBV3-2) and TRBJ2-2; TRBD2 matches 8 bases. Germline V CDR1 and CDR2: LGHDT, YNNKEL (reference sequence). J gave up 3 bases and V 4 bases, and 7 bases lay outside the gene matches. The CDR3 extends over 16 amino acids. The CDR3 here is CASSPGGGRHTGELFF. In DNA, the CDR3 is TGTGCCAGCAGCCCGGGCGGGGGGCGCCACACCGGGGAGCTGTTTTTT.

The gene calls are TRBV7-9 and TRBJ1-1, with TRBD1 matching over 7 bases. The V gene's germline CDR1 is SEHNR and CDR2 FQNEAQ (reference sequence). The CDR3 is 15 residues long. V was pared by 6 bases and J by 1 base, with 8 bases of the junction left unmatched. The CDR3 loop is CASRPQGYGNTEAFF. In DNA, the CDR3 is TGTGCCAGCAGGCCACAGGGGTATGGGAACACTGAAGCTTTCTTT.

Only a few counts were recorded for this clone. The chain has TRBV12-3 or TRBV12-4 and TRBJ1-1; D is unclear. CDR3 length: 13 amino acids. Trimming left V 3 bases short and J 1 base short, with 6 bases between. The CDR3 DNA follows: TGTGCCAGCAGTTTCCGACAGAACACTGAAGCTTTCTTT. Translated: CASSFRQNTEAFF.

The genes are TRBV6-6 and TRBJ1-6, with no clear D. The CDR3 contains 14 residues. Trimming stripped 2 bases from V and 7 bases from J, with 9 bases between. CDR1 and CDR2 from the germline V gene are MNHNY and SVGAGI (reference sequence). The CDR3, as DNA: TGTGCCAGCAGTTACCCGCAGAGCAATTCACCCCTCCACTTT. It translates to CASSYPQSNSPLHF.

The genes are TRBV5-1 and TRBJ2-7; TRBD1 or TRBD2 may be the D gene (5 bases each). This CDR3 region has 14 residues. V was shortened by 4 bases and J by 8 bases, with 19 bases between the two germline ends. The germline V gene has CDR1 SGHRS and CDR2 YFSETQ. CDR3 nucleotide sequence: TGCGCCAGCAGCCCGACCCCGGCCGGGACGAAGCAGTACTTC. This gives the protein CASSPTPAGTKQYF.